This paragraph covers one TCR beta chain sequence. There are 16 residues in the CDR3. J was trimmed by 4 bases and V by 3 bases; bases with no gene match: 5. Germline CDR1 and CDR2: LNHDA and SQIVND (reference sequence). These data are taken from a study of blood T cell repertoires in COVID-19. Across the study: Sites in the United States, Italy and Spain provided acute and convalescent COVID-19 samples.

In the authors' methods: Amplification of reference gene primers was used by the study to estimate nucleated cell counts. Measured with immunoSEQ multiplex PCR; TCRdb has only the in-frame clones, and not every one. That table furnishes V, J and clone size, whereas the DNA furnished D and trimming. The sample gives about 200,000 clones, 75% to 85% of which show up once; about 7% is in the top ten. Sequencing was done on a sample of peripheral blood. The chain links TRBV19 to TRBJ2-5; 13 bases align to TRBD2. The sequence came from a man between 60 and 75 years old with acute or convalescent COVID-19. For the CDR3, the DNA is TGTGCCAGTAGTATTGGGACTAGCGGGATGGCAGAGACCCAGTACTTC. It is translated as CASSIGTSGMAETQYF. Supplemented by reference TRBV19 and TRBJ2-5, the full variable domain reads DGGITQSPKYLFRKEGQNVTLSCEQNLNHDAMYWYRQDPGQGLRLIYYSQIVNDFQKGDIAEGYSVSREKKESFPLTVTSAQKNPTAFYLCASSIGTSGMAETQYFGPGTRLLVL.